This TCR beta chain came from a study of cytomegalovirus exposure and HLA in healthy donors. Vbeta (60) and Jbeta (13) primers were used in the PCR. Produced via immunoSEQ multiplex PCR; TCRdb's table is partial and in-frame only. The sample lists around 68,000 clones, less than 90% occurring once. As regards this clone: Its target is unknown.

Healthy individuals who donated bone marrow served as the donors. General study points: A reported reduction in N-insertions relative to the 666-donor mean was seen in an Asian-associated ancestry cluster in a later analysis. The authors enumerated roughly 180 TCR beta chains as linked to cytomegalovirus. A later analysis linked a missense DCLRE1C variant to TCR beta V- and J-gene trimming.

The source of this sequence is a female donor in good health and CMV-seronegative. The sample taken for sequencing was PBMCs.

The CDR3 DNA reads as TGTGCCAGCAGTTACTTTTACGGGACTACGGAAGAGCAGTACTTC. It translates to CASSYFYGTTEEQYF. This chain links TRBV6-5 with TRBJ2-7; TRBD2 agrees at 7 bases. The CDR3 is 15 amino acids. Germline V gene lookup returns CDR1 MNHEY and CDR2 SVGAGI. With 1 base clipped from V and 7 bases from J, the junction kept 10 bases outside the gene matches.